This TCR beta chain appears in the sequencing data of a study of cytomegalovirus exposure and HLA in healthy donors. V dropped 6 bases and J dropped 3 bases, with 5 bases sitting between them. This CDR3 has 11 amino acids. Germline-derived CDR1 and CDR2 are MNHEY and SVGAGI. The study ran its PCR with 60 Vbeta and 13 Jbeta primers. The repertoire was sequenced with immunoSEQ multiplex PCR; TCRdb's copy has only in-frame clones and lacks some. The table has some 150,000 clones, about 64% seen once. As for this clone: Its antigen remains unidentified.

Study-wide findings and caveats: In a later analysis, a missense DCLRE1C variant was linked to TCR beta V- and J-gene trimming. Being productive about 87% or about 30% of the time was typical of most TCR beta V segments in an earlier analysis.

Healthy people donating bone marrow made up the donors. The receptor was isolated from a woman in her 30s in good health and CMV-seropositive. Input material: PBMCs. The rearrangement links TRBV6-5 to TRBJ1-1; D gene uncertain. The CDR3 protein is CASSSYTEAFF. CDR3 in DNA: TGTGCCAGCAGCTCCTACACTGAAGCTTTCTTT.